The clone carrying this T cell receptor (beta chain) appeared a single time. CDR1 SGDLS and CDR2 YYNGEE come from the germline V gene. This CDR3 has 15 residues. With V trimmed by 0 bases and J by 9 bases, 6 bases remained unmatched. The data derive from a study of blood T cell repertoires in COVID-19. Study context: COVID-19 samples collected from the United States, Italy and Spain covered acute and convalescent phases. From T cells, B-cell-depleted T cells, or PBMCs came the material, which was cDNA or gDNA.

Two negative PCRs, clearance, or symptom resolution were required of recovered Cohort 3 donors. As handled by the study authors: Nucleated cell counts were estimated from reference gene primer amplification. Here immunoSEQ multiplex PCR was the method, and the copy in TCRdb shows in-frame clones only, minus some. V and J calls and clone size come straight from that table; D and trimming were deduced from the DNA. The sample records almost 200,000 clones, roughly 90% being singletons. V gene TRBV9 combines with J gene TRBJ2-1, with TRBD2 identical over 10 bases. The specimen was PBMCs or T cells enriched from blood (not recorded which). The TCR sequence derives from a woman under 30 who had recovered from COVID-19. Written as DNA, the CDR3 is TGTGCCAGCAGCGTAGGTGTTAGCGGGGGGTCTGAGCAGTTCTTC. This gives the protein CASSVGVSGGSEQFF.